This is a list of T cell receptor beta chains from one sample in a study of CD8 T cells in Susac syndrome. In TCRdb, the immunoSEQ multiplex PCR reads were re-called with MiXCR into one record per CDR3 protein. The sample has 95,000 to 150,000 distinct CDR3 sequences, about 94% seen once; the top ten hold more than 0.25%. Sequenced: CD8+ T cells from PBMCs. The receptors were sampled from a human donor with Susac syndrome. Each CDR3 is given with its conserved first and last residue. A D gene is named only where the DNA matches it firmly. A row's size may be missing; if present it is once, few, many or a size class.

TRBV6-1	-	TRBJ2-7	-	CASSSHGRGTYEQYF	TGTGCCAGCAGTTCACATGGTAGGGGGACCTACGAGCAGTACTTC
TRBV1	-	TRBJ1-1	-	CTSSQDSQSAVCAFF	TGCACCAGCAGCCAAGACTCCCAGTCGGCGGTCTGCGCTTTCTTT
TRBV29-1	-	TRBJ2-7	-	CSVESGDGYEQYF	TGCAGCGTTGAATCAGGGGACGGCTACGAGCAGTACTTC
TRBV9	-	TRBJ1-3	-	CASSVSRTDSGNTIYF	TGTGCCAGCAGCGTAAGCCGGACCGACTCTGGAAACACCATATATTTT
TRBV29-1	-	TRBJ1-2	-	CSVDGEPLDGYTF	TGCAGCGTTGACGGGGAACCCTTAGATGGCTACACCTTC
TRBV6-6	-	TRBJ1-5	-	CASSYTRSGSNQPQHF	TGTGCCAGCAGTTACACCCGGTCGGGTAGCAATCAGCCCCAGCATTTT
TRBV6-1	-	TRBJ1-6	TRBD1	CASSPLPRDRGRSPLHF	TGTGCCAGCAGTCCCCTCCCCCGGGACAGGGGGCGATCACCCCTCCACTTT
TRBV25-1	-	TRBJ2-1	-	CASGQSSYNEQFF	TGTGCCAGCGGACAGAGCTCCTACAATGAGCAGTTCTTC
TRBV27	-	TRBJ1-1	TRBD1	CASGDTGGGTEAFF	TGTGCCAGCGGAGACACAGGGGGTGGCACTGAAGCTTTCTTT
TRBV30	-	TRBJ2-5	-	CAWHPLNRAQETQYF	TGTGCCTGGCACCCCCTCAACAGGGCCCAAGAGACCCAGTACTTC
TRBV12-3/TRBV12-4	-	TRBJ2-5	TRBD1	CASRARQGAQETQYF	TGTGCCAGCAGGGCAAGACAGGGGGCCCAAGAGACCCAGTACTTC
TRBV29-1	once	TRBJ2-1	-	CSGPTGPVGEQFF	TGCAGCGGCCCTACAGGCCCTGTTGGTGAGCAGTTCTTC
TRBV5-6	-	TRBJ2-1	-	CASSWVAEQFF	TGTGCCAGCAGCTGGGTCGCTGAGCAGTTCTTC
TRBV28	-	TRBJ2-2	-	CASSTNTGELFF	TGTGCCAGCAGCACGAACACCGGGGAGCTGTTTTTT
TRBV20-1	-	TRBJ1-2	-	CSASYGYTF	TGCAGTGCTAGCTATGGCTACACCTTC
TRBV6-2/TRBV6-3	-	TRBJ2-1	-	CASSYAGYDNEQFF	TGTGCCAGCAGTTACGCGGGATACGACAATGAGCAGTTCTTC
TRBV3-1	-	TRBJ1-2	-	CASSQVWANYGYTF	TGTGCCAGCAGCCAAGTTTGGGCTAACTATGGCTACACCTTC
TRBV11-2	-	TRBJ2-7	-	CASRPDSYEQYF	TGTGCCAGCAGACCCGACAGCTACGAGCAGTACTTC
TRBV20-1	-	TRBJ2-2	-	CSARDRTFTGELFF	TGCAGTGCTAGAGATAGGACGTTCACCGGGGAGCTGTTTTTT
TRBV5-1	-	TRBJ1-4	TRBD1	CASSSGQGANEKLFF	TGCGCCAGCAGCTCCGGACAGGGGGCTAATGAAAAACTGTTTTTT
TRBV29-1	-	TRBJ1-3	-	CSATGNTIYF	TGCAGCGCCACTGGAAACACCATATATTTT
TRBV6-1	-	TRBJ2-1	TRBD2	CASSPGGLAGANEQFF	TGTGCCAGCAGCCCCGGTGGACTAGCGGGGGCCAATGAGCAGTTCTTC
TRBV4-1	-	TRBJ2-7	TRBD1	CASSQWTGGGEQYF	TGCGCCAGCAGCCAATGGACAGGGGGTGGCGAGCAGTACTTC
TRBV7-2	-	TRBJ1-2	-	CASSLGGVGYTF	TGTGCCAGCAGCCTAGGGGGGGTAGGCTACACCTTC
TRBV12-3/TRBV12-4	-	TRBJ1-1	-	CASSNSDGNTEAFF	TGTGCCAGCAGCAATTCGGACGGTAACACTGAAGCTTTCTTT
TRBV9	-	TRBJ2-1	-	CASSGDPGEYNEQFF	TGTGCCAGCAGCGGGGACCCCGGCGAGTACAATGAGCAGTTCTTC
TRBV5-6	-	TRBJ2-2	TRBD2	CASSLGSGGYTGELFF	TGTGCCAGCAGCTTGGGTAGCGGGGGATACACCGGGGAGCTGTTTTTT
TRBV29-1	-	TRBJ2-3	-	CSVQGLDTQYF	TGCAGCGTTCAGGGTCTGGATACGCAGTATTTT
TRBV4-1	-	TRBJ2-5	-	CASSQEEAAEQETQYF	TGCGCCAGCAGCCAAGAAGAGGCGGCAGAACAAGAGACCCAGTACTTC
TRBV20-1	-	TRBJ1-1	-	CSARGDDTEAFF	TGCAGTGCGAGGGGGGACGACACTGAAGCTTTCTTT
TRBV12-5	few	TRBJ1-5	-	CASGRQPQHF	TGTGCTAGTGGTCGACAGCCCCAGCATTTT
TRBV7-2	-	TRBJ1-5	-	CASSPAGQPQHF	TGTGCCAGCAGCCCAGCTGGCCAGCCCCAGCATTTT
TRBV11-2	-	TRBJ2-6	TRBD1	CASSRAGTGSGANVLTF	TGTGCCAGCAGCCGCGCCGGGACAGGTTCGGGGGCCAACGTCCTGACTTTC
TRBV20-1	-	TRBJ2-5	TRBD2	CSASVSGGYQETQYF	TGCAGTGCTAGTGTTAGCGGGGGGTATCAAGAGACCCAGTACTTC
TRBV18	-	TRBJ2-7	-	CASSPPIGLPLEQYF	TGTGCCAGCTCACCACCGATAGGGCTCCCCCTCGAGCAGTACTTC
TRBV19	once	TRBJ2-1	-	CASNMAAYNEQFF	TGTGCCAGTAACATGGCAGCATACAATGAGCAGTTCTTC
TRBV6-2/TRBV6-3	-	TRBJ2-1	TRBD2	CASSYRVEGGDNEQFF	TGTGCCAGCAGTTACAGGGTGGAGGGAGGGGACAATGAGCAGTTCTTC
TRBV27	-	TRBJ2-7	TRBD2	CASRPGLAGSYEQYF	TGTGCCAGCAGACCGGGACTAGCGGGGTCCTACGAGCAGTACTTC
TRBV12-3/TRBV12-4	-	TRBJ1-2	TRBD1	CASSPDRDRSRSGYTF	TGTGCCAGCAGCCCAGACAGGGACCGGAGCCGCAGTGGCTACACCTTC
TRBV12-3/TRBV12-4	-	TRBJ2-2	-	CASTPGTGELFF	TGTGCCAGCACCCCCGGGACCGGGGAGCTGTTTTTT
TRBV20-1	-	TRBJ1-2	TRBD1	CSARETGSYGYTF	TGCAGTGCTAGGGAGACAGGGAGCTATGGCTACACCTTC
TRBV15	-	TRBJ2-7	-	CATSRDPKEYSFLGEQYF	TGTGCCACCAGCAGAGATCCTAAGGAGTACTCCTTTCTTGGCGAGCAGTACTTC
TRBV25-1	-	TRBJ2-7	-	CASSVGAYEQYF	TGTGCCAGCAGTGTCGGGGCCTACGAGCAGTACTTC
TRBV27	-	TRBJ1-5	TRBD1	CASSLTGTDNQPQHF	TGTGCCAGCAGTTTAACGGGGACAGACAATCAGCCCCAGCATTTT
TRBV9	-	TRBJ2-1	TRBD1	CASSADRVSYNEQFF	TGTGCCAGCAGCGCCGACAGGGTCTCCTACAATGAGCAGTTCTTC
TRBV2	once	TRBJ1-2	-	CASSESQLYGYTF	TGTGCCAGCAGTGAAAGTCAGTTGTATGGCTACACCTTC
TRBV30	-	TRBJ1-6	-	CAWSTGSPLHF	TGTGCCTGGAGTACTGGCTCACCCCTCCACTTT
TRBV12-3/TRBV12-4	-	TRBJ2-1	TRBD2	CASRSTGGLNEQFF	TGTGCCAGCAGATCGACGGGGGGGCTAAATGAGCAGTTCTTC
TRBV7-8	once	TRBJ2-5	TRBD2	CASSLARSSGGFMETQYF	TGTGCCAGCAGCTTAGCTCGGTCTAGCGGGGGGTTCATGGAGACCCAGTACTTC
TRBV18	-	TRBJ2-7	TRBD1	CASSGTDYEQYF	TGTGCCAGCTCGGGGACAGACTACGAGCAGTACTTC
TRBV2	-	TRBJ2-7	-	CASSETATWEQYF	TGTGCCAGCAGTGAAACGGCTACTTGGGAGCAGTACTTC
TRBV20-1	-	TRBJ1-1	TRBD1	CSASPGQGATEAFF	TGCAGTGCTAGCCCCGGACAGGGGGCGACTGAAGCTTTCTTT
TRBV27	-	TRBJ2-4	-	CASSTSTGRLAKNIQYF	TGTGCCAGCAGTACCTCGACAGGCCGATTAGCCAAAAACATTCAGTACTTC